This T cell receptor beta chain comes out of a study of vaccination and CD4 T cells after COVID-19. Across the whole study: Those taking part got two shots of either the BNT162b2 or the mRNA-1273 vaccine.

Sequence data for DNA of cultured CD4+ T cells were generated by the Oncomine TCR Beta short-read assay. One entry per CDR3 protein, called by TCRdb with MiXCR from the PCR reads. Of about 14,000 distinct CDR3 sequences in the sample, 40% to 65% were seen once. Germline V gives CDR1 SEHNR, CDR2 FQNEAQ (reference sequence). V was clipped by 2 bases and J by 2 bases; unmatched bases: 8. There are 16 residues in the CDR3. This clonotype occurred a few times. Its target is unknown. This sample's treatment: roughly ten-day PBMC culture with coronavirus spike peptide pools or control peptides (ViraFEST assay).

The chain employs TRBV7-9 and TRBJ2-5; 7 bases are shared with TRBD2. Sequencing was done on a sample of CD4+ T cells from blood, cultured in vitro. The origin of this receptor is a human donor who had recovered from COVID-19. CDR3 protein: CASSLTRGSPQETQYF. For the CDR3, the DNA is TGTGCCAGCAGCTTAACTCGCGGGAGCCCTCAAGAGACCCAGTACTTC. Drawing the rest from reference TRBV7-9 and TRBJ2-5, the complete variable domain is DTGVSQNPRHKITKRGQNVTFRCDPISEHNRLYWYRQTLGQGPEFLTYFQNEAQLEKSRLLSDRFSAERPKGSFSTLEIQRTEQGDSAMYLCASSLTRGSPQETQYFGPGTRLLVL.